The 18 T cell receptor beta chains presented below share a single source sample, sequenced in a study of early T cells in non-severe SARS-CoV-2 infection. TCRdb fed the 5' RACE reads into MiXCR, producing one record per CDR3 protein. Of some 60,000 distinct CDR3 sequences in the sample, around 10% were seen once. Source material: whole blood. The receptors stem from an adult who was a healthcare worker with PCR-confirmed SARS-CoV-2 infection or an uninfected control (not recorded which).

In this sample, this clonotype turned up a few times. The J gene is TRBJ2-1, the V gene TRBV7-9; the D is unclear. Trimming shortened V by 2 bases and J by 10 bases, and 9 bases separated the two germline ends. The CDR3 has 12 residues. Germline CDR1 and CDR2: SEHNR and FQNEAQ (reference sequence). The CDR3 DNA sequence: TGTGCCAGCAGCTTACCAGCTGGGGAGCAGTTCTTC. The encoded protein is CASSLPAGEQFF.

V gene TRBV28 combines with J gene TRBJ2-2, with 8 bases that match TRBD1. Per germline, CDR1 MDHEN and CDR2 SYDVKM. Losses at the gene ends were 4 bases for V and 6 bases for J; bases not matched to a gene: 7. This CDR3 comprises 15 residues. The CDR3 nucleotides are TGTGCCAGCAGTTCGACAGGGGAGATTGCCGGGGAGCTGTTTTTT. Its protein product is CASSSTGEIAGELFF.

This chain links TRBV24-1 with TRBJ1-5; D ambiguous. Trimming removed 3 bases at V and 4 bases at J, with 3 bases between. The CDR3 runs to 12 residues. Germline CDR1 KGHDR, CDR2 SFDVKD. CDR3 amino acids: CATSDPNQPQHF. The CDR3 DNA sequence: TGTGCCACCAGTGATCCGAATCAGCCCCAGCATTTT.

This clonotype was recorded at least ten times. The chain carries TRBV28 and TRBJ2-6; D may correspond to TRBD1 or TRBD2 (5 bases each). The V and J ends lost 3 bases and 0 bases respectively, with 12 bases between them. The CDR3 consists of 17 residues. The V gene's germline CDR1 is MDHEN and CDR2 SYDVKM. As DNA, the CDR3 is TGTGCCAGCAGTTTGACGGGACGGGCCTCTGGGGCCAACGTCCTGACTTTC. As protein: CASSLTGRASGANVLTF.

The gene calls are TRBV7-9 and TRBJ2-5, with D possibly called TRBD1 or TRBD2 (6 bases each). This CDR3 has 16 residues. V was cut by 1 base and J by 3 bases, with 15 bases left in between. Germline-derived CDR1 and CDR2 are SEHNR and FQNEAQ (reference sequence). Written as DNA, the CDR3 is TGTGCCAGCAGCTTAGTCTGGGGGGCGCAGGAAGAGACCCAGTACTTC. Translation: CASSLVWGAQEETQYF.

This clonotype appeared a few times. The chain carries TRBV5-1 and TRBJ2-7; D gene unclear. The ends were cut back, 4 bases at V and 6 bases at J, with 23 bases in the middle. Germline CDR1 reads SGHRS; CDR2 reads YFSETQ. This CDR3 contains 16 residues. CDR3 loop: CASSPDRRSSLGEQYF. CDR3 DNA: TGCGCCAGCAGCCCTGATCGCAGGTCCTCCCTCGGCGAGCAGTACTTC.

J is TRBJ2-7 and V is TRBV21-1. TRBV21-1 is marked as a pseudogene. The CDR3 loop spans 12 amino acids. The CDR3 spells CASTYDSYEQYF. In DNA, the CDR3 is TGTGCCAGCACCTATGACTCTTACGAGCAGTACTTC.

The chain recombines TRBV20-1 with TRBJ2-7, with TRBD2 as a possible D gene (5 bases). Deletions cut 5 bases from V and 2 bases from J, with 10 bases between. CDR3 length: 12 residues. Germline CDR1 and CDR2: DFQATT and SNEGSKA (reference sequence). The CDR3 DNA sequence: TGCAGTGCTGAGCGGAACGCCTACGAGCAGTACTTC. This encodes CSAERNAYEQYF.

Details on this clonotype: A much bigger clone sits one base away, suggesting this may be a read error. CDR3 in amino acids: CVSSIGRLAGAGGETQYF. The CDR3, as DNA: TGTGTCAGTAGTATCGGGCGACTAGCGGGAGCCGGTGGAGAGACCCAGTACTTC. The chain links TRBV19 to TRBJ2-5, with 12 bases fitting TRBD2. CDR1 and CDR2 (germline): LNHDA, SQIVND (reference sequence). The CDR3 loop spans 18 amino acids. Using reference TRBV19 and TRBJ2-5 for the parts outside the CDR3, the full variable domain is DGGITQSPKYLFRKEGQNVTLSCEQNLNHDAMYWYRQDPGQGLRLIYYSQIVNDFQKGDIAEGYSVSREKKESFPLTVTSAQKNPTAFYLCVSSIGRLAGAGGETQYFGPGTRLLVL.

This sequence joins TRBV5-4 and TRBJ1-1, with TRBD1 matching 9 bases. Germline trimming cut 4 bases from V and 10 bases from J; bases unmatched to any gene: 11. The CDR3 loop spans 14 amino acids. Per the germline V gene, CDR1 is SGHNT and CDR2 is YYREEE (reference sequence). CDR3: CASSHSRTGVGAFF. The CDR3 coding sequence is TGTGCCAGCAGCCACTCCAGGACAGGGGTTGGAGCTTTCTTT.

This clonotype was counted ten times or more. V gene TRBV24-1 combines with J gene TRBJ2-5, with a possible D match to TRBD2 (6 bases). The germline gives CDR1 KGHDR, CDR2 SFDVKD. The CDR3 is 17 amino acids. The V end was cut by 4 bases, the J end by 5 bases, with 22 bases between. The CDR3 region is CATSDGTRGGFTETQYF. CDR3 nucleotides: TGTGCCACCAGTGACGGCACGCGGGGCGGATTTACGGAGACCCAGTACTTC.

This clonotype was observed many times. The chain joins TRBV4-2 to TRBJ1-1; D might be TRBD1 (5 bases). The ends were cut back, 0 bases at V and 8 bases at J, with 25 bases in the middle. Germline assignment: CDR1 LGHNA and CDR2 YNFKEQ. The CDR3 sequence is 18 residues long. The CDR3 DNA sequence: TGTGCCAGCAGCCAAGAGACCCAATCTTCGGGGACCCGTTTGGAAGCTTTCTTT. It specifies CASSQETQSSGTRLEAFF.

The rearrangement links TRBV7-9 to TRBJ2-1; D not resolved. From germline, CDR1 is SEHNR and CDR2 FQNEAQ (reference sequence). This CDR3 region has 12 residues. V gave up 1 base and J gave up 10 bases, with 8 bases separating them. The DNA for the CDR3 is TGTGCCAGCAGCTTAGTTGGAATGGAGCAGTTCTTC. Translated: CASSLVGMEQFF.

CDR3: CSARGIGEQFF. The CDR3 DNA reads as TGCAGTGCCAGGGGCATCGGTGAGCAGTTCTTC. The chain is built from TRBV20-1 and TRBJ2-1; maybe TRBD1 (6 bases). Germline CDR1 is DFQATT and CDR2 is SNEGSKA (reference sequence). V dropped 6 bases and J dropped 9 bases, with 12 bases sitting between them. This CDR3 region has 11 residues.

The V gene is TRBV7-8, the J gene TRBJ2-7, with 7 bases fitting TRBD2. CDR3 length: 14 residues. Germline V lookup: CDR1 SGHVS, CDR2 FQNEAQ. Germline trimming cut 1 base from V and 4 bases from J; bases unmatched to any gene: 4. Written as DNA, the CDR3 is TGTGCCAGCAGCTTAGAGTTGGGAGGGTACGAGCAGTACTTC. It translates to CASSLELGGYEQYF.

This clonotype was counted ten times or more. The chain recombines TRBV6-5 with TRBJ1-2; 11 bases are a match to TRBD1. J was trimmed by 7 bases and V by 4 bases; bases with no gene match: 8. Germline V CDR1 and CDR2: MNHEY, SVGAGI. The CDR3 totals 15 residues. In DNA, the CDR3 is TGTGCCAGCAGTTGGACAGGGGGCTTCGGGTCTGGCTACACCTTC. It yields the protein CASSWTGGFGSGYTF.

The rearrangement links TRBV20-1 to TRBJ2-7; D not resolved. The V and J ends lost 3 bases and 2 bases respectively, with 8 bases between them. Per the germline V gene, CDR1 is DFQATT and CDR2 is SNEGSKA (reference sequence). The CDR3 sequence is 12 residues long. CDR3 in DNA: TGCAGTGCTAGGGAGCCTCCCTACGAGCAGTACTTC. As protein: CSAREPPYEQYF.

The sample holds many counts of this clonotype. The chain recombines TRBV18 with TRBJ1-5; no clear D gene. Germline V gene lookup returns CDR1 KGHSH and CDR2 LQKENI. The CDR3 loop spans 16 amino acids. The V gene lost 3 bases and the J gene lost 3 bases, with 15 bases spanning the gap. CDR3 bases: TGTGCCAGCTCACCGAACGCTCGGGGTCCCAATCAGCCCCAGCATTTT. It codes for CASSPNARGPNQPQHF.